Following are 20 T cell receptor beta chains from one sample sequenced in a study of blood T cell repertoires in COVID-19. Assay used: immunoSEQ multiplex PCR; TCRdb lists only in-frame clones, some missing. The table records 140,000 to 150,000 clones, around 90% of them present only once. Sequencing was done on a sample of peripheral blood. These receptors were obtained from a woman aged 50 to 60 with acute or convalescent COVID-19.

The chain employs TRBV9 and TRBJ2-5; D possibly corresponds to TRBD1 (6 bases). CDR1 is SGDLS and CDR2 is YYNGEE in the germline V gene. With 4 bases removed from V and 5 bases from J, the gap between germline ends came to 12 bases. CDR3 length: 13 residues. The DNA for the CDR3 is TGTGCCAGCAGCACAGGGTCCTGGGAGACCCAGTACTTC. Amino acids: CASSTGSWETQYF.

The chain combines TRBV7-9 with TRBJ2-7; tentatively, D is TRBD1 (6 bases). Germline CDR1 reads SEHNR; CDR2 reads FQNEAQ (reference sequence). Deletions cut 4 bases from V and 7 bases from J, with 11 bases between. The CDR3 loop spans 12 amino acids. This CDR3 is CASSSGAGEQYF. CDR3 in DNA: TGTGCCAGCAGCTCAGGGGCTGGAGAGCAGTACTTC.

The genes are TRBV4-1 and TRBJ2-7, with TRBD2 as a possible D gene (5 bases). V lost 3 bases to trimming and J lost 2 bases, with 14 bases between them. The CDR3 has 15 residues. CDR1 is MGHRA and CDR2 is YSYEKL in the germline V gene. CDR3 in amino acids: CASSHQSLRAYEQYF. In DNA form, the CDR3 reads TGCGCCAGCAGCCATCAGTCCCTGCGGGCCTACGAGCAGTACTTC.

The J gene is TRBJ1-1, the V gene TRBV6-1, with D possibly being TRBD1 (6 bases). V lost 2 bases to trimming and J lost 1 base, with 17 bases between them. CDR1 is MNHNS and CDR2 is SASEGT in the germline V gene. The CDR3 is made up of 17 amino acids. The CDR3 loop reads CASSETVIVGANTEAFF. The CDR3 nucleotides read TGTGCCAGCAGTGAAACGGTAATCGTGGGGGCGAACACTGAAGCTTTCTTT.

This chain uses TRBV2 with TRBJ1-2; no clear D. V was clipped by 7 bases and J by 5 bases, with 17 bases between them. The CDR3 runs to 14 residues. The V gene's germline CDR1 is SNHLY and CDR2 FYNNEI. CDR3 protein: CASTMTSSIYGYTF. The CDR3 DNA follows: TGTGCCAGCACGATGACAAGTTCTATTTATGGCTACACCTTC.

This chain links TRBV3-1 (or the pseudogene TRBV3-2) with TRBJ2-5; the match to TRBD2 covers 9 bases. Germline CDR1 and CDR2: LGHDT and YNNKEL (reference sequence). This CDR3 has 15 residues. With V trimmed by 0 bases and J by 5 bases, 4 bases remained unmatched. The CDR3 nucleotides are TGTGCCAGCAGCCAAGATGCGGGAGGGCAGGAGACCCAGTACTTC. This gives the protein CASSQDAGGQETQYF.

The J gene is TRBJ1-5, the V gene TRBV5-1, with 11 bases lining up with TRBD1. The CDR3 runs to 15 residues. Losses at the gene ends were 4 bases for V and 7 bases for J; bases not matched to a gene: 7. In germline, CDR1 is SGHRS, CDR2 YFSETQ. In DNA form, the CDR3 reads TGCGCCAGCAGCCCACGGACAGGGGGCGGGCAGCCCCAGCATTTT. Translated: CASSPRTGGGQPQHF.

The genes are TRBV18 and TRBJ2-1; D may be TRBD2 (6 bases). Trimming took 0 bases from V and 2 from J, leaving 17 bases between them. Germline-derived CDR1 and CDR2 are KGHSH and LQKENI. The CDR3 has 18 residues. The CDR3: CASSPPGARGGTYNEQFF. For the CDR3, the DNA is TGTGCCAGCTCACCACCGGGCGCTAGGGGAGGAACCTACAATGAGCAGTTCTTC. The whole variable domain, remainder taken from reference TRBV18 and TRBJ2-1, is NAGVMQNPRHLVRRRGQEARLRCSPMKGHSHVYWYRQLPEEGLKFMVYLQKENIIDESGMPKERFSAEFPKEGPSILRIQQVVRGDSAAYFCASSPPGARGGTYNEQFFGPGTRLTVL.

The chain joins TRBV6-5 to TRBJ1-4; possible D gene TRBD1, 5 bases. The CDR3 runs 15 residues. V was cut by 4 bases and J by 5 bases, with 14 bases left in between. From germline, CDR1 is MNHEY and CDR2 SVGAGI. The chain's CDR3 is CASSSLSGGNEKLFF. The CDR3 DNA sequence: TGTGCCAGCAGTTCCCTCTCGGGGGGGAATGAAAAACTGTTTTTT.

CDR3 coding DNA: TGTGCCAGTAGTATAACAGACCAAGAGACCCAGTACTTC. Translating it yields CASSITDQETQYF. This chain joins TRBV19 and TRBJ2-5, with unresolved D. The CDR3 has 13 residues. Germline CDR1 LNHDA, CDR2 SQIVND (reference sequence). Trimming cost V 2 bases and J 0 bases, with 4 bases left between them.

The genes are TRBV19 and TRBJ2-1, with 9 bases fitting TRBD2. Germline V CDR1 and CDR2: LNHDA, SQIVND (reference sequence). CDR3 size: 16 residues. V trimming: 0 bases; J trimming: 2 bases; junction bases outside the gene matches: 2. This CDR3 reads CASSIEAGGPYNEQFF. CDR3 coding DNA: TGTGCCAGTAGTATAGAAGCGGGAGGCCCCTACAATGAGCAGTTCTTC. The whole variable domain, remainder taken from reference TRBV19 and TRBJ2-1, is DGGITQSPKYLFRKEGQNVTLSCEQNLNHDAMYWYRQDPGQGLRLIYYSQIVNDFQKGDIAEGYSVSREKKESFPLTVTSAQKNPTAFYLCASSIEAGGPYNEQFFGPGTRLTVL.

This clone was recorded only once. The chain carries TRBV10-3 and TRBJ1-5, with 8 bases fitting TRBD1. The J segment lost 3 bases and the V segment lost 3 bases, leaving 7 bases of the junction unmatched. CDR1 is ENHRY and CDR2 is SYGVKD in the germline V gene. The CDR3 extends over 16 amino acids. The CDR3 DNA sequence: TGTGCCATCAGTGAAGGCCCGGACAGGGTCAATCAGCCCCAGCATTTT. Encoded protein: CAISEGPDRVNQPQHF.

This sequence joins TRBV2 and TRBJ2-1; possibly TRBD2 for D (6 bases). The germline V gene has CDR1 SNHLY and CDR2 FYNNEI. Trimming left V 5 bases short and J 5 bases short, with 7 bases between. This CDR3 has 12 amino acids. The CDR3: CASSWGDNEQFF. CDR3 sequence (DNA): TGTGCCAGCAGTTGGGGGGACAATGAGCAGTTCTTC.

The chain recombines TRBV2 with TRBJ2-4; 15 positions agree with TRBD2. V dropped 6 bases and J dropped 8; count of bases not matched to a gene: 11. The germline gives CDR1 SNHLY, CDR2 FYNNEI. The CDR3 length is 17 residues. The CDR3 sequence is CASRGTGLAGGRDIQYF. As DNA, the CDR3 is TGTGCCAGCAGGGGGACCGGACTAGCGGGAGGGCGGGACATTCAGTACTTC.

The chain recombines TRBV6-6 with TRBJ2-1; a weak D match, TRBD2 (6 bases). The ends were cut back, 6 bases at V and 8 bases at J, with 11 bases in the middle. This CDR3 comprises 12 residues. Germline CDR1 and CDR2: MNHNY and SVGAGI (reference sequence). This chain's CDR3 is CASSHPGDEQFF. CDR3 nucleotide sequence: TGTGCCAGCAGCCACCCGGGGGATGAGCAGTTCTTC.

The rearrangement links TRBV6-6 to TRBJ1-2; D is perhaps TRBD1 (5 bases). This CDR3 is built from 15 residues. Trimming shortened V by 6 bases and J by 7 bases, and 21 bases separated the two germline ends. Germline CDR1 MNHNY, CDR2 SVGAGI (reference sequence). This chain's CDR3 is CASSQGQGSLRGYTF. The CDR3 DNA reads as TGTGCCAGCAGCCAGGGCCAGGGCAGTCTTCGTGGCTACACCTTC.

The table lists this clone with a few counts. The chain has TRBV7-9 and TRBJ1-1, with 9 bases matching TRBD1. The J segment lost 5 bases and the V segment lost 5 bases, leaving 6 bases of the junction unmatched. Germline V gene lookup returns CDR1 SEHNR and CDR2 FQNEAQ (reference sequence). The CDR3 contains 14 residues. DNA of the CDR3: TGTGCCAGCAGCCAGGGGACAGGGAGTACTGAAGCTTTCTTT. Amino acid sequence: CASSQGTGSTEAFF.

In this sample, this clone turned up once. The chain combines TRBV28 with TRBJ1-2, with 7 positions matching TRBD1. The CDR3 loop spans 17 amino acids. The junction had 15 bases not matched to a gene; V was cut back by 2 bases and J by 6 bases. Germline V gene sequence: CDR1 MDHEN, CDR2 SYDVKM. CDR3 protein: CASSLPSLTGNLHGYTF. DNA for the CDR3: TGTGCCAGCAGTTTACCCTCACTGACAGGGAATCTCCATGGCTACACCTTC.

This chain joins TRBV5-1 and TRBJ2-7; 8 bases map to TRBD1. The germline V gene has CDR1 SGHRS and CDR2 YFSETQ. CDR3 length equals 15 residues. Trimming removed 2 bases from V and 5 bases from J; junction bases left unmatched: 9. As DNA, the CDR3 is TGCGCCAGCAGCTTACCTACAGGGGGACGTGACGAGCAGTACTTC. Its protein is CASSLPTGGRDEQYF. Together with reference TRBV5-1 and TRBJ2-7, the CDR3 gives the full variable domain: KAGVTQTPRYLIKTRGQQVTLSCSPISGHRSVSWYQQTPGQGLQFLFEYFSETQRNKGNFPGRFSGRQFSNSRSEMNVSTLELGDSALYLCASSLPTGGRDEQYFGPGTRLTVT.

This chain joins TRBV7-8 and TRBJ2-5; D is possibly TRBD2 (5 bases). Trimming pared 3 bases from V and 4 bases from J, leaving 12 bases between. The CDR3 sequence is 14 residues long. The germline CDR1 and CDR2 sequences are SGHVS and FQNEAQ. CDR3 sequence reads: CASSFVGLRETQYF. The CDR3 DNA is TGTGCCAGCAGCTTCGTAGGACTGAGAGAGACCCAGTACTTC.